Detailed here is one T cell receptor beta chain. The data stem from a study of technical replicates of blood from a handful of donors. CDR1 SQVTM and CDR2 ANQGSEA come from the germline V gene. The CDR3 sequence is 14 residues long. The trim removed 2 bases at V and 3 bases at J, leaving 1 base unmatched. The assay was immunoSEQ multiplex PCR, and TCRdb's table has in-frame clones only and misses some. The repertoire holds about 70,000 clones, with roughly 94% as singletons. The genes are TRBV29-1 and TRBJ2-2; 9 bases align to TRBD1. The sequenced sample was T cells isolated from PBMCs. The TCR was taken from a human donor in good health. CDR3 sequence reads: CSVERTGDTGELFF. CDR3 DNA sequence: TGCAGCGTTGAAAGGACAGGGGACACCGGGGAGCTGTTTTTT.